This TCR beta chain came from a study of regulatory T cells in long-lasting Graves disease. Arm-PCR with iRepertoire HTBI primers amplified the CDR3 regions for these TCR beta libraries. MiXCR, applied by TCRdb to the multiplex PCR reads, yields one record per CDR3 protein. The data contain more than 350,000 distinct CDR3 sequences, about 15% of them singletons. Time point indicated: newly diagnosed GD, antithyroid drugs for less than 3 months. RNA from PBMCs was the source of the TCR library. As collected, the peripheral blood samples measured nine milliliters each and went into EDTA tubes. These same data were also listed under a study on T cells in Graves' hyperthyroidism and ophthalmopathy. According to that study: Hyperthyroidism was newly diagnosed in patients aged 18 to 65 (duration under 2 months).

This TCR came from a woman in her thirties with Graves disease. The starting material was peripheral blood mononuclear cells (PBMCs), obtained at new diagnosis, from a patient treated with antithyroid drugs.

The CDR3 sequence: CASSALARAYEQYF. The DNA for the CDR3 is TGTGCCAGCAGTGCACTAGCGAGAGCTTACGAGCAGTACTTC. This chain uses TRBV28 with TRBJ2-7; 7 positions match TRBD2. Germline-derived CDR1 and CDR2 are MDHEN and SYDVKM. The CDR3 runs to 14 residues. Trimming took 5 bases from V and 4 from J; bases not matched to a gene: 8.